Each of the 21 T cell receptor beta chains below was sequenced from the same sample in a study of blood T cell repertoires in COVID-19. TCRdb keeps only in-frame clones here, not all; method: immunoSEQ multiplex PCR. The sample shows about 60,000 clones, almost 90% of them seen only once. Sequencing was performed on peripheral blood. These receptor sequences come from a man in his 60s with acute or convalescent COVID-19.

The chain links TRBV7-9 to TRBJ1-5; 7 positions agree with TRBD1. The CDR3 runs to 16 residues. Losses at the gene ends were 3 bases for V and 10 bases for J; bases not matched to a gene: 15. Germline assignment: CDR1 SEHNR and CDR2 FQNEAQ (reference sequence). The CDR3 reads CASSFGTVLPPQPQHF. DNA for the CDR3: TGTGCCAGCAGCTTCGGGACAGTCCTTCCGCCTCAACCCCAGCATTTT.

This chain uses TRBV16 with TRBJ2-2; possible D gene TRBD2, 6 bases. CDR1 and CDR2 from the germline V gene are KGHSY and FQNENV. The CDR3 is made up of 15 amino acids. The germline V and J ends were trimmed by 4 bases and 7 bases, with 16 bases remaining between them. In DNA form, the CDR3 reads TGTGCCAGCAGCCCCTCGCGGATCGGGGGCGGGGAGCTGTTTTTT. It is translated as CASSPSRIGGGELFF.

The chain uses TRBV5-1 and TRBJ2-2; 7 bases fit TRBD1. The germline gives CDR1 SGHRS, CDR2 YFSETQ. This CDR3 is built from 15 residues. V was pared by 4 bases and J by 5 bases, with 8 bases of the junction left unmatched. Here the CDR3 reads CASSGAQGRTGELFF. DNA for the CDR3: TGCGCCAGCAGCGGGGCACAGGGGCGGACCGGGGAGCTGTTTTTT.

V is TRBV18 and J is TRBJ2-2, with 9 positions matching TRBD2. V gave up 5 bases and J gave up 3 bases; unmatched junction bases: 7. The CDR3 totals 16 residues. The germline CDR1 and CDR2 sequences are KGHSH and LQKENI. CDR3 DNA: TGTGCCAGCTCAACTGGAGTAGCGGGAGACACCGGGGAGCTGTTTTTT. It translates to CASSTGVAGDTGELFF.

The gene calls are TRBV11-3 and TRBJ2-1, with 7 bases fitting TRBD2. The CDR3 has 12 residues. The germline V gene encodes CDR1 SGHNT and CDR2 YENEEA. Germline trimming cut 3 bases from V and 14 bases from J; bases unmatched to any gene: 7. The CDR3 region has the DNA TGTGCCAGCAGCTTGGAAGGGAGGGATAAGTTCTTC. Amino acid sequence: CASSLEGRDKFF.

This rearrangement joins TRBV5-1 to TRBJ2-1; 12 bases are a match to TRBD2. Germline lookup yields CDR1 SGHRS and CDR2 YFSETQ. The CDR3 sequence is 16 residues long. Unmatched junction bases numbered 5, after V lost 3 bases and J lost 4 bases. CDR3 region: CASSSVLAGGYNEQFF. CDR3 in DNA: TGCGCCAGCAGCTCCGTTCTAGCGGGAGGGTACAATGAGCAGTTCTTC.

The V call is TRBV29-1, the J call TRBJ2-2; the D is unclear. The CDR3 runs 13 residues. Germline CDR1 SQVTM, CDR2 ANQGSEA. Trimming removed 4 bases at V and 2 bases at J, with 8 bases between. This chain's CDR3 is CSVGQVNTGELFF. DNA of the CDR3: TGCAGCGTTGGGCAGGTTAACACCGGGGAGCTGTTTTTT.

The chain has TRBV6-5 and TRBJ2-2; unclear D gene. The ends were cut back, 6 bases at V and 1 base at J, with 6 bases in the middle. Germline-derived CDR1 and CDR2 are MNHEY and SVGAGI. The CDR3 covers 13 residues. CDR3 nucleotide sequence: TGTGCCAGCAGACAGCAGAACACCGGGGAGCTGTTTTTT. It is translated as CASRQQNTGELFF.

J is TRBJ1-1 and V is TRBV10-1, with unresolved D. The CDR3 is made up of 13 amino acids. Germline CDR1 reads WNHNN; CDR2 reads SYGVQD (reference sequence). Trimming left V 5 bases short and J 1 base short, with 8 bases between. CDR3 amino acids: CASSLEGNTEAFF. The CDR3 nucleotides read TGCGCCAGCAGTCTGGAGGGGAACACTGAAGCTTTCTTT.

The CDR3 sequence: CASSLVSGTTDTQYF. DNA for the CDR3: TGCGCCAGCAGCTTGGTTAGCGGGACCACAGATACGCAGTATTTT. The chain joins TRBV5-1 to TRBJ2-3, with 8 nucleotides matching TRBD2. The CDR3 sequence is 15 residues long. The junction had 2 bases not matched to a gene; V was cut back by 0 bases and J by 2 bases. Looked up from germline, CDR1 is SGHRS and CDR2 is YFSETQ.

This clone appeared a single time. The CDR3 region has the DNA TGTGCCAGCAGCTCCCCTTACAGGGGGCTTGGGGCCAACGTCCTGACTTTC. Amino acids: CASSSPYRGLGANVLTF. J is TRBJ2-6 and V is TRBV11-2, with 9 bases that match TRBD1. This CDR3 is 17 amino acids long. Germline V gives CDR1 SGHAT, CDR2 FQNNGV. V was pared by 4 bases and J by 3 bases, with 7 bases of the junction left unmatched.

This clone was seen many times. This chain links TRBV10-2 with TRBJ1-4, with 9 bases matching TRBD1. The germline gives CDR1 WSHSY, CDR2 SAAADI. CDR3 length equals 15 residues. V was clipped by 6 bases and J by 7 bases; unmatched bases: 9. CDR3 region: CASSGRTGVREKLFF. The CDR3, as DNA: TGCGCCAGCAGCGGGAGGACAGGGGTCCGTGAAAAACTGTTTTTT.

Written as DNA, the CDR3 is TGCGCCAGCAGCCCCGGGACAGGGGAGGGCGAGCAGTACTTC. Protein: CASSPGTGEGEQYF. V is TRBV5-1 and J is TRBJ2-7, with 10 positions matching TRBD1. The CDR3 loop spans 14 amino acids. V gave up 4 bases and J gave up 6 bases; unmatched junction bases: 7. The germline CDR1 and CDR2 sequences are SGHRS and YFSETQ.

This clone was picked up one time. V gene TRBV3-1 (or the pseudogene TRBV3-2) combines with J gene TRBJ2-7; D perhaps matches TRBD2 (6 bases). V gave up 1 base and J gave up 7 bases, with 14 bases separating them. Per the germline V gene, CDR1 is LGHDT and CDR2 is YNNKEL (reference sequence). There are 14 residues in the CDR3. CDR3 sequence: CASSQAVGGWEQYF. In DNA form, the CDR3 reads TGTGCCAGCAGCCAAGCAGTCGGGGGTTGGGAGCAGTACTTC.

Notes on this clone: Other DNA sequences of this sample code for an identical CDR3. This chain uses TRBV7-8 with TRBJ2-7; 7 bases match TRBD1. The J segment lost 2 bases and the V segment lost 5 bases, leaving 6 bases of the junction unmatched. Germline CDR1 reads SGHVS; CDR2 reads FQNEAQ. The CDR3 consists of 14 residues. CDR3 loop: CASSLRQGPYEQYF. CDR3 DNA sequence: TGTGCCAGCAGCCTCCGACAGGGACCCTACGAGCAGTACTTC.

The DNA for the CDR3 is TGTGCCAGCAGTCTGACAGGGGGCCCCTGGGATGAGCAGTTCTTC. Translating it yields CASSLTGGPWDEQFF. The gene calls are TRBV28 and TRBJ2-1; TRBD1 aligns across 10 bases. Looked up from germline, CDR1 is MDHEN and CDR2 is SYDVKM. The CDR3 sequence is 15 residues long. V was clipped by 5 bases and J by 8 bases; unmatched bases: 9.

This chain's CDR3 is CASSSRGGSYNEQFF. CDR3 coding DNA: TGTGCCAGCAGCTCAAGAGGCGGGAGCTACAATGAGCAGTTCTTC. The chain recombines TRBV11-2 with TRBJ2-1; TRBD2 aligns across 7 bases. This CDR3 region has 15 residues. V lost 4 bases and J lost 3; bases outside the gene matches: 6. CDR1 is SGHAT, CDR2 FQNNGV, per germline.

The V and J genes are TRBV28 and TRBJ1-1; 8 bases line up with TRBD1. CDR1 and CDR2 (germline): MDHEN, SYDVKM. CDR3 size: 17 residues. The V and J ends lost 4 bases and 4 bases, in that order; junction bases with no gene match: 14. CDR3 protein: CASSSARQGRGSTEAFF. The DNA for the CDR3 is TGTGCCAGCAGTTCCGCACGACAGGGGCGGGGTAGCACTGAAGCTTTCTTT. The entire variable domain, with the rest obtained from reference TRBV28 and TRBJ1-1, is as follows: DVKVTQSSRYLVKRTGEKVFLECVQDMDHENMFWYRQDPGLGLRLIYFSYDVKMKEKGDIPEGYSVSREKKERFSLILESASTNQTSMYLCASSSARQGRGSTEAFFGQGTRLTVV.

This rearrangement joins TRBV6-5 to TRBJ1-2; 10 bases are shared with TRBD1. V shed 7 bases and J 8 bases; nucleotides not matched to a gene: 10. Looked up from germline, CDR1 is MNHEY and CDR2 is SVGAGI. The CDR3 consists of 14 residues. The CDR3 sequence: CASTRTGGLVGYTF. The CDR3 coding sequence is TGTGCCAGCACTCGGACAGGGGGGCTGGTAGGCTACACCTTC.

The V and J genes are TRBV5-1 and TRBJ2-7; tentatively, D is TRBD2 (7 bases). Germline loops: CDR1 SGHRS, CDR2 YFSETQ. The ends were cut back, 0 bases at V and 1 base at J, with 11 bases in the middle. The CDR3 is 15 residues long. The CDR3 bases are TGCGCCAGCAGCTTGGTCAGGGGAGGGTCCTACGAGCAGTACTTC. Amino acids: CASSLVRGGSYEQYF.

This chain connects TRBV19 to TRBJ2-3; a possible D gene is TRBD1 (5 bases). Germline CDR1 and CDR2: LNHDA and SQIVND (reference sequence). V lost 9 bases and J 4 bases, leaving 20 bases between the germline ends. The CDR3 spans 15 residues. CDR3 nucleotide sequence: TGTGCCAGCACCTCTACAGCATCCAGGGCAGATACGCAGTATTTT. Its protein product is CASTSTASRADTQYF.